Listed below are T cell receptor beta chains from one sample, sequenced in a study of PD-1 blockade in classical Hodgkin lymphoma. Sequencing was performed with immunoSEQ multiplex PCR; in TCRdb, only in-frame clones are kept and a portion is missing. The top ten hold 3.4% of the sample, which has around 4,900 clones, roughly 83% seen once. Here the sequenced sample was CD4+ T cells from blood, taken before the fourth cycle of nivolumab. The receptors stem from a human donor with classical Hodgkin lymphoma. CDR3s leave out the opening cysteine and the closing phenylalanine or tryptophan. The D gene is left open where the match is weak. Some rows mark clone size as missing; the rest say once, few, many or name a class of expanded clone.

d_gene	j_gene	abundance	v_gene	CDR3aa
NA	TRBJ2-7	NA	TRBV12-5	ASGNALLGEQY
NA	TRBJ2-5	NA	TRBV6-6	ASVSSVGETQY
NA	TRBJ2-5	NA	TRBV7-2	ASSYSTGKETQY
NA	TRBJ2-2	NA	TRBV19	ASSRQPNTGELF
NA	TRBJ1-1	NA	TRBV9	ASSVEAQGNTEAF
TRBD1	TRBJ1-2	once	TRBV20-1	SATGSGGYT
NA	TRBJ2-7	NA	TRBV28	ASSFFRDFLVYEQY
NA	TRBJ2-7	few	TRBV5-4	ASSLVYQGSYEQY
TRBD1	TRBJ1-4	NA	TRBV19	ASLDRALEKLF
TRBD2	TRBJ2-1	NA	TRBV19	ASTSWGGKGSNEQF
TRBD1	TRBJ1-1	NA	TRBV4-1	ASSQPQRQGAPEAF
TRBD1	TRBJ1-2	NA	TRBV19	ASSWQGGNYGYT
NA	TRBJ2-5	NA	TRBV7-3	ASSLGPRETQY
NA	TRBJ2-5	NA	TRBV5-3	ARYPGPKETQY
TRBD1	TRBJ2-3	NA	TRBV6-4	ATGTGVVDTQY
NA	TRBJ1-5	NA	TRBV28	ACDGGGNQPQH
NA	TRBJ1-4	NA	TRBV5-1	ASSLLEGTNEKLF
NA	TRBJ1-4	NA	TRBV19	ASSIGGGGEKLF
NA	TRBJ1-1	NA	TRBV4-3	ASSQARRQGTEAF